The present entry profiles one TCR beta chain with its context. There were TCR beta CDR3 regions amplified from RNA transcripts. The TCR CDR3 first-round RT-PCR relied on the HTBI primer set. Via MiXCR, TCRdb re-called the multiplex PCR reads, giving one row per CDR3 protein. The top ten clones hold over 15% of a sample with about 480,000 distinct CDR3 sequences, approximately 15% of them seen once. The data belong to a study of T cells in Graves' hyperthyroidism and ophthalmopathy. The CDR3 is 17 amino acids. Trimming cost V 0 bases and J 2 bases; bases outside gene matches: 6. From germline, CDR1 is SGHRS and CDR2 YFSETQ.

This chain joins TRBV5-1 and TRBJ2-2; 8 nucleotides line up with TRBD2. The specimen was blood. This clonotype was sampled from a woman between 18 and 29 years old with Graves' hyperthyroidism. CDR3 region: CASSLEGREANTGELFF. The CDR3, as DNA: TGCGCCAGCAGCTTGGAAGGGCGGGAGGCAAACACCGGGGAGCTGTTTTTT.